A selection of T cell receptor beta chains follows, all from one sample in a study of blood T cell repertoires in COVID-19. This table comes from immunoSEQ multiplex PCR, and its TCRdb copy is limited to in-frame clones, with some not included. This sample has 200,000 or so clones, with 80% to 90% found just once. Specimen: PBMCs or T cells enriched from blood (not recorded which). Receptors originate from a woman aged 40 to 50 with acute COVID-19. The CDR3 runs from the conserved cysteine through the conserved F or W. A D gene is named only where the DNA matches it firmly. Expanded clones get a size class; other rows say once, few or many, or leave the size out.

size	D	V	J	DNA	CDR3
NA	NA	TRBV19	TRBJ1-1	TGTGCCAGTAGTAGAGGAGGGAACACTGAAGCTTTCTTT	CASSRGGNTEAFF
few	NA	TRBV6-5	TRBJ1-1	TGTGCCAGCAGAATGGCCACTGAAGCTTTCTTT	CASRMATEAFF
NA	NA	TRBV30	TRBJ1-5	TGTGCCTGGAGTGTAGGGGTTGATCAGCCCCAGCATTTT	CAWSVGVDQPQHF
NA	NA	TRBV19	TRBJ2-2	TGTGCCAGTAGTATAGGCAGGAAGAGACAGAGGACCGGGGAGCTGTTTTTT	CASSIGRKRQRTGELFF
NA	NA	TRBV12-3/TRBV12-4	TRBJ1-1	TGTGCCAGCAGGGCGACAGGGAACACTGAAGCTTTCTTT	CASRATGNTEAFF
NA	TRBD1	TRBV7-9	TRBJ2-1	TGTGCCAGCAGCATCGACAGGGGGCGGAATGAGCAGTTCTTC	CASSIDRGRNEQFF
once	NA	TRBV5-1	TRBJ2-1	TGCGCCAGCAGCACCACGGTAGCCGCCTACAATGAGCAGTTCTTC	CASSTTVAAYNEQFF
NA	NA	TRBV15	TRBJ1-4	TGTGCCACCAGCAGAGATGGACAATTGGGTGAAAAACTGTTTTTT	CATSRDGQLGEKLFF
NA	NA	TRBV20-1	TRBJ1-1	TGCAGTGCTAGTACAATCGAAGCTTTCTTT	CSASTIEAFF
NA	NA	TRBV27	TRBJ1-2	TGTGCCAGCAGTTTTACTGCCTCAGGGACTACTAACTATGGCTACACCTTC	CASSFTASGTTNYGYTF
NA	NA	TRBV19	TRBJ2-4	TGTGCCAGTAGTAAGTGGACGGGGGTAGCCAAAAACATTCAGTACTTC	CASSKWTGVAKNIQYF
NA	NA	TRBV11-3	TRBJ2-5	TGTGCCAGCAGGGGCGAGTACTTC	CASRGEYF
NA	NA	TRBV6-4	TRBJ2-3	TGTGCCAGCAGTGTCCGTAGCGGCCCGGGGGATACGCAGTATTTT	CASSVRSGPGDTQYF
NA	NA	TRBV15	TRBJ1-3	TGTGCCACCAGCAGAGGGGTTGCAGGCTCCAACACCATATATTTT	CATSRGVAGSNTIYF
NA	TRBD1	TRBV5-1	TRBJ2-3	TGCGCCAGCAGCTTAAGGGGGCTCGGTACAGATACGCAGTATTTT	CASSLRGLGTDTQYF
once	NA	TRBV27	TRBJ1-1	TGTGCCAGCAGCCATCGCTCCCAGGGTGCGAACACTGAAGCTTTCTTT	CASSHRSQGANTEAFF
NA	NA	TRBV5-1	TRBJ1-2	TGCGCCAGCAGCCTACAGGGTAGGGATGGCTACACCTTC	CASSLQGRDGYTF
NA	NA	TRBV5-1	TRBJ2-7	TGCGCCAGCAGCCTACAGGAAGGGTACGAGCAGTACTTC	CASSLQEGYEQYF
few	NA	TRBV29-1	TRBJ1-2	TGCAGCGTTGACCCCGACGGGAGAAACTATGGCTACACCTTC	CSVDPDGRNYGYTF
NA	NA	TRBV9	TRBJ2-5	TGTGCCAGCAGCACCGGCGGAGGGCTAGAGACCCAGTACTTC	CASSTGGGLETQYF
NA	TRBD1	TRBV7-2	TRBJ1-5	TGTGCCAGCAGCTTAGGGGGACAGCCCAATCAGCCCCAGCATTTT	CASSLGGQPNQPQHF
NA	NA	TRBV4-2	TRBJ1-1	TGTGCCAGCAGCCAAGGTGGTGGGGCGCCGATGACTGAAGCTTTCTTT	CASSQGGGAPMTEAFF
NA	NA	TRBV6-5	TRBJ1-6	TGTGCCAGCAATTTAGGAGGGGCAGGTAATTCACCCCTCCACTTT	CASNLGGAGNSPLHF
NA	TRBD1	TRBV6-5	TRBJ2-4	TGTGCCAGCAGATCTTACAGGGGAGCCAAAAACATTCAGTACTTC	CASRSYRGAKNIQYF
NA	TRBD2	TRBV7-8	TRBJ2-5	TGTGCCAGCAAGGGGGAGCTAGCGGGAAAAGAGACCCAGTACTTC	CASKGELAGKETQYF
NA	NA	TRBV12-3/TRBV12-4	TRBJ1-1	TGTGCCAGCAGTTTGGGGGGTTCCGAAGCTTTCTTT	CASSLGGSEAFF
NA	NA	TRBV3-1/TRBV3-2	TRBJ1-4	TGTGCCAGCAGCCAAGATGGCTTTTCGGGGTCTACGTTTTTT	CASSQDGFSGSTFF
NA	TRBD1	TRBV12-3/TRBV12-4	TRBJ1-3	TGTGCCAGCAGTCTGACAGGGAACACCATATATTTT	CASSLTGNTIYF
once	TRBD1	TRBV7-3	TRBJ2-5	TGTGCCAGCAGCCCCGGGACAGGGGTCTACCAAGAGACCCAGTACTTC	CASSPGTGVYQETQYF
NA	NA	TRBV5-4	TRBJ1-3	TGTGCCAGCAGCTTGGGTGGGGGGTCCCGCTCTGGAAACACCATATATTTT	CASSLGGGSRSGNTIYF
NA	TRBD1	TRBV9	TRBJ1-2	TGTGCCAGCAGCAGCGACAGGGTTGCTGGCTACACCTTC	CASSSDRVAGYTF
NA	NA	TRBV5-8	TRBJ1-1	TGTGCCAGCAGGAGAGGACAGCTGAACACTGAAGCTTTCTTT	CASRRGQLNTEAFF
NA	TRBD1	TRBV30	TRBJ1-1	TGTGCCTGGGGACAGGAGAATGAAGCTTTCTTT	CAWGQENEAFF
few	TRBD1	TRBV12-3/TRBV12-4	TRBJ2-5	TGTGCCAGCAGTGGAGGACAGGGAGAGACCCAGTACTTC	CASSGGQGETQYF
NA	NA	TRBV5-6	TRBJ2-1	TGTGCCAGCAGCCGGACAGAAGGTTACAATGAGCAGTTCTTC	CASSRTEGYNEQFF
NA	NA	TRBV7-3	TRBJ2-1	TGTGCCAGCAGCTCCGGGACTTCTAGGAACAATGAGCAGTTCTTC	CASSSGTSRNNEQFF
few	NA	TRBV20-1	TRBJ2-1	TGCAGTGCTAGTCGTAGCGCGGGGATTTACGTTAATGAGCAGTTCTTC	CSASRSAGIYVNEQFF
NA	NA	TRBV19	TRBJ1-5	TGTGCCAGTAGTAACGAGACAGGCCGGGGACCCAATCAGCCCCAGCATTTT	CASSNETGRGPNQPQHF
NA	TRBD1	TRBV3-1/TRBV3-2	TRBJ2-7	TGTGCCAGCGCCGGACAGGGGGTTTACGAGCAGTACTTC	CASAGQGVYEQYF
NA	NA	TRBV6-2/TRBV6-3	TRBJ1-2	TGTGCCAGCAGCCGACAGCCAAACTATGGCTACACCTTC	CASSRQPNYGYTF
NA	NA	TRBV7-3	TRBJ2-1	TGTGCCAGCAGCTTAAGTGCAGGGGCCTACAATGAGCAGTTCTTC	CASSLSAGAYNEQFF
NA	NA	TRBV3-1/TRBV3-2	TRBJ2-1	TGTGCCAGCAGCCAAGAGAGGGGTTCAGGGGTCACTTACAATGAGCAGTTCTTC	CASSQERGSGVTYNEQFF
NA	NA	TRBV5-5	TRBJ1-1	TGTGCCAGCAGCTTAGGGGTGGGTGAAGCTTTCTTT	CASSLGVGEAFF
NA	NA	TRBV27	TRBJ1-1	TGTGCCAGCAGTTTAAGGTCAGGATCCGAAATGACGCCCACAGAAGCTTTCTTT	CASSLRSGSEMTPTEAFF
NA	TRBD1	TRBV3-1/TRBV3-2	TRBJ2-7	TGTGCCAGCAGCTTTGCAGGGGGCGAGCAGTACTTC	CASSFAGGEQYF